These 14 T cell receptor beta chains were all obtained from the same sample, sequenced in a study of T cells in Graves' hyperthyroidism and ophthalmopathy. Amplification yielded TCR beta CDR3 regions, with RNA transcripts as the source. In the first-round RT-PCR of the TCR CDR3, the HTBI primer set was used. TCRdb reprocessed the multiplex PCR reads via MiXCR and lists one record per CDR3 protein. Here the sample spans around 190,000 distinct CDR3 sequences, roughly a sixth being singletons. The source material was blood. The origin of the receptors is a woman in her forties or fifties with Graves' hyperthyroidism.

This clonotype was observed many times. Written as DNA, the CDR3 is TGTGCCACCGAAGAAGGCACAGGCTCCGAGCAGTACTTC. It yields the protein CATEEGTGSEQYF. The chain couples TRBV6-1 to TRBJ2-7; D might be TRBD1 (5 bases). Germline lookup yields CDR1 MNHNS and CDR2 SASEGT. The CDR3 is 13 residues long. V lost 10 bases, J lost 6 bases, and 19 bases lay in between.

A few counts support this clonotype. The chain couples TRBV4-1 to TRBJ2-1, with TRBD2 identical over 7 bases. V shed 7 bases, J shed 9 bases, and the junction held 18 bases outside the gene matches. There are 16 residues in the CDR3. Germline CDR1 MGHRA, CDR2 YSYEKL. The CDR3 reads CASTNPYGGSRGEQFF. The DNA of the CDR3 is TGCGCCAGCACTAATCCTTACGGCGGGAGTAGGGGTGAGCAGTTCTTC.

The chain couples TRBV3-1 to TRBJ2-2, with 10 bases matching TRBD2. Germline V gene data show CDR1 as LGHDT and CDR2 as YNNKEL (reference sequence). With 0 bases clipped from V and 1 base from J, the junction kept 14 bases outside the gene matches. The CDR3 has 21 residues. The CDR3 sequence is CASSQELPSGRAGVNTGELFF. The CDR3 DNA sequence: TGTGCCAGCAGCCAAGAATTACCTAGCGGGAGAGCGGGGGTGAACACCGGGGAGCTGTTTTTT.

The J gene is TRBJ2-7, the V gene TRBV11-2; the match to TRBD2 covers 7 bases. Trimming took 5 bases from V and 6 from J; bases not matched to a gene: 13. The CDR3 runs to 15 residues. Germline lookup yields CDR1 SGHAT and CDR2 FQNNGV. The CDR3 sequence is CASSKLSGEGREQYF. In DNA, the CDR3 is TGTGCCAGCAGCAAACTAAGCGGGGAGGGCCGCGAGCAGTACTTC. Full variable domain (rest looked up from reference TRBV11-2 and TRBJ2-7): EAGVAQSPRYKIIEKRQSVAFWCNPISGHATLYWYQQILGQGPKLLIQFQNNGVVDDSQLPKDRFSAERLKGVDSTLKIQPAKLEDSAVYLCASSKLSGEGREQYFGPGTRLTVT.

The table lists this clonotype with many counts. The chain employs TRBV7-2 and TRBJ2-7, with TRBD2 matching 7 bases. Germline assignment: CDR1 SGHTA and CDR2 FQGNSA. The CDR3 sequence is 14 residues long. The V gene end was trimmed by 1 base and the J gene end by 3 bases; junction bases not matched to a gene: 3. The CDR3 is CASSLGASGYEQYF. CDR3 sequence (DNA): TGTGCCAGCAGCTTAGGGGCTAGCGGCTACGAGCAGTACTTC.

This clonotype was seen a handful of times. A much larger clone sits a single nucleotide away, making a read error possible. The CDR3 loop is CASSLDGGYYQGTQYF. The CDR3 DNA reads as TGTGCCAGCAGCTTAGACGGCGGGTATTACCAAGGGACCCAGTACTTC. The chain is built from TRBV11-3 and TRBJ2-5, with D possibly being TRBD2 (5 bases). CDR3 length equals 16 residues. The V gene's germline CDR1 is SGHNT and CDR2 YENEEA. Full variable domain (outside the CDR3, taken from reference TRBV11-3 and TRBJ2-5): EAGVVQSPRYKIIEKKQPVAFWCNPISGHNTLYWYLQNLGQGPELLIRYENEEAVDDSQLPKDRFSAERLKGVDSTLKIQPAELGDSAVYLCASSLDGGYYQGTQYFGPGTRLLVL.

At least ten counts were recorded for this clonotype. The chain employs TRBV6-5 and TRBJ1-1; no clear D gene. This CDR3 has 14 amino acids. Germline lookup yields CDR1 MNHEY and CDR2 SVGAGI. V lost 2 bases to trimming and J lost 0 bases, with 7 bases between them. Here the CDR3 reads CASSYDNMNTEAFF. The CDR3 nucleotides are TGTGCCAGCAGTTACGACAACATGAACACTGAAGCTTTCTTT.

This clonotype was picked up one time. The CDR3 is CASSTTPGQGNYGYTF. CDR3 nucleotide sequence: TGTGCCAGCAGTACCACTCCGGGACAGGGAAACTATGGCTACACCTTC. J is TRBJ1-2 and V is TRBV11-2, with 9 bases fitting TRBD1. The length of the CDR3 is 16 residues. Germline loops: CDR1 SGHAT, CDR2 FQNNGV. The J segment lost 2 bases and the V segment lost 6 bases, leaving 10 bases of the junction unmatched.

This clonotype was seen only a few times. The chain joins TRBV28 to TRBJ1-5; D is uncertain. This CDR3 has 14 residues. Between the trimmed V and J ends, which lost 5 bases and 3 bases, there was a span of 11 bases. The V gene's germline CDR1 is MDHEN and CDR2 SYDVKM. In nucleotides, the CDR3 is TGTGCCAGCAGTGATCCGGGAGACAATCAGCCCCAGCATTTT. Translation gives CASSDPGDNQPQHF.

The chain links TRBV5-1 to TRBJ1-2; TRBD1 agrees at 7 bases. The CDR3 loop spans 13 amino acids. The trim removed 7 bases at V and 8 bases at J, leaving 11 bases unmatched. Germline V gene data show CDR1 as SGHRS and CDR2 as YFSETQ. This CDR3 reads CASRGQEGWGYTF. DNA of the CDR3: TGCGCCAGCCGTGGACAGGAGGGTTGGGGCTACACCTTC.

CDR3 sequence (DNA): TGTGCCACAGGGGACCAGGCTTATACGCAGTATTTT. It is translated as CATGDQAYTQYF. The chain combines TRBV12-3 or TRBV12-4 with TRBJ2-3, with D possibly TRBD1 on 6 matching bases. The CDR3 length is 12 residues. Trimming removed 10 bases at V and 7 bases at J, with 15 bases between.

This CDR3 is CASRTEGTLSYEQYF. The DNA of the CDR3 is TGTGCCAGCAGGACGGAGGGGACACTCTCCTACGAGCAGTACTTC. The genes are TRBV28 and TRBJ2-7, with D perhaps assigned TRBD1 or TRBD2 (6 bases each). Between the trimmed V and J ends, which lost 6 bases and 0 bases, there was a span of 15 bases. The CDR3 totals 15 residues. CDR1 is MDHEN, CDR2 SYDVKM, per germline.

This clonotype has a handful of counts. V and J are TRBV6-5 and TRBJ2-3; unclear D gene. The germline V gene encodes CDR1 MNHEY and CDR2 SVGAGI. CDR3 length: 19 amino acids. V gave up 2 bases and J gave up 1 base, with 22 bases separating them. The CDR3 DNA is TGTGCCAGCAGTTACGTATGGCGTGGTTGGCCGACGGGCACAGATACGCAGTATTTT. It encodes CASSYVWRGWPTGTDTQYF.

J is TRBJ1-2 and V is TRBV28; 7 nucleotides align to TRBD1. This CDR3 comprises 13 residues. Germline values: CDR1 MDHEN, CDR2 SYDVKM. The trim removed 6 bases at V and 5 bases at J, leaving 6 bases unmatched. CDR3 loop: CASRTQGIYGYTF. CDR3 nucleotide sequence: TGTGCCAGCAGGACACAGGGGATATATGGCTACACCTTC.